This paragraph reports one T cell receptor (beta chain). Donors were grouped by their self-reported clinical history. Original data processing: Reference gene primer amplification yielded estimated nucleated cell counts. The protocol was immunoSEQ multiplex PCR, while the TCRdb copy is restricted to in-frame clones and leaves out a portion. V and J calls and clone size are as listed in that table; D and trimming were resolved from the DNA. The sample comprises roughly 260,000 clones, over 80% of which are singletons, and 0.95% to 1.5% rests with the top ten. This entry belongs to a study of blood T cell repertoires in COVID-19. Study context: Spain, Italy and the United States supplied samples that represented acute and convalescent COVID-19. T cells, B-cell-depleted T cells, or PBMCs supplied cDNA or gDNA.

This CDR3 has 11 residues. CDR1 is SQVTM and CDR2 is ANQGSEA in the germline V gene. V was trimmed by 8 bases and J by 6 bases, leaving 12 bases between them. The TCR originated in a human donor in a cohort exposed to, infected with or recovered from COVID-19 (not recorded which). The donor label of this sample is uncertain. The sample consisted of PBMCs or T cells enriched from blood (not recorded which). This chain links TRBV29-1 with TRBJ2-3; TRBD2 is a possible D gene (5 bases). In nucleotides, the CDR3 is TGCAGCTCCGCGGGTGGGGATACGCAGTATTTT. This sequence encodes CSSAGGDTQYF.